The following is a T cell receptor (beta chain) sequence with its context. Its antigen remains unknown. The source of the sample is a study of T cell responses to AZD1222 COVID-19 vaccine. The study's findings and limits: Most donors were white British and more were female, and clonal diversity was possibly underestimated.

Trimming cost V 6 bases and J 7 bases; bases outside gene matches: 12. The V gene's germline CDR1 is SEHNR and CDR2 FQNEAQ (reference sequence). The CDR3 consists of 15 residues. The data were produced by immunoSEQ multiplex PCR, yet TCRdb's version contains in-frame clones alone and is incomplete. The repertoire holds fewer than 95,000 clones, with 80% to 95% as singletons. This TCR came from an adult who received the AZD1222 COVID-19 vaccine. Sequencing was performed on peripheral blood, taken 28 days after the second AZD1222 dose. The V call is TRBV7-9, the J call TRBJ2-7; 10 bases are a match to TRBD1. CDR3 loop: CASSRGDRGRGEQYF. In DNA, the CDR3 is TGTGCCAGCAGTCGAGGGGACAGGGGCCGCGGAGAGCAGTACTTC.